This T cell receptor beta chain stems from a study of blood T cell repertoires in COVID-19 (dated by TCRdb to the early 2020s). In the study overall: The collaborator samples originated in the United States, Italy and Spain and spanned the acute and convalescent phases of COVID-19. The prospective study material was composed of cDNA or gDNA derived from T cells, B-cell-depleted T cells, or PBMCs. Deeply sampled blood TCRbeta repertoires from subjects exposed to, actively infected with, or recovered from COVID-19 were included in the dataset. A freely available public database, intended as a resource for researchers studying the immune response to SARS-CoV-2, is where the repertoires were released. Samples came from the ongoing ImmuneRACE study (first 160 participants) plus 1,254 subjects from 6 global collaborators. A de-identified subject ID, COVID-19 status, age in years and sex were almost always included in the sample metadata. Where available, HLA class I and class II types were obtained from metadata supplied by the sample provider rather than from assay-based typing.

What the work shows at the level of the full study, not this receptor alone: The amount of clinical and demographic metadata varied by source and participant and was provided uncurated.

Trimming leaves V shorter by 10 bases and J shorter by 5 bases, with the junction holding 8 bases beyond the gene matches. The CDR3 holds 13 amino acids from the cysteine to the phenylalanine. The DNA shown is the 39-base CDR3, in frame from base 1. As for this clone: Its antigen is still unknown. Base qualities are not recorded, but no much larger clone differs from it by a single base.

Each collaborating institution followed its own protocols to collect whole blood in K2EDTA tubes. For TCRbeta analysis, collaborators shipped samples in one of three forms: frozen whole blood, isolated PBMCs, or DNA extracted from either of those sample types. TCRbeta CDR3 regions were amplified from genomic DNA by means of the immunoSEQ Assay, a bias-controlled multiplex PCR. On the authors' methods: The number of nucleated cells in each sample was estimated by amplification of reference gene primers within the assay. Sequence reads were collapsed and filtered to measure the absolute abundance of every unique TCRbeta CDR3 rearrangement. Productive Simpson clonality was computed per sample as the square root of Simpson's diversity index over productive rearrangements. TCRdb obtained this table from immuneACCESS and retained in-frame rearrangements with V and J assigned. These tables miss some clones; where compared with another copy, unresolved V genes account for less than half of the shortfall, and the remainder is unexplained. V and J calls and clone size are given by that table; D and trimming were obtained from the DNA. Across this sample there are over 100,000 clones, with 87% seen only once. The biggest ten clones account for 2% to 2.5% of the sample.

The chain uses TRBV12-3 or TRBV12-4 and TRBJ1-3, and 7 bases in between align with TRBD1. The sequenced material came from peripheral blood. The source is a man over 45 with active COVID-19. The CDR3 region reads CANSQGGRNTIYF. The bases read TGTGCCAACTCGCAGGGGGGTAGAAACACCATATATTTT.